This T cell receptor beta chain came from a study of identical twins. This clonotype was seen many times. Unmatched junction bases numbered 10, after V lost 5 bases and J lost 0 bases. Germline CDR1 is SGHRS and CDR2 is YFSETQ. This CDR3 spans 17 amino acids. TCRdb itself ran the 5' RACE reads through MiXCR, one entry per CDR3 protein. The data show around 240,000 distinct CDR3 sequences, roughly a tenth seen once. The material sequenced was memory T cells sorted from blood. The sequence derives from a man aged 45-65 years in good health. The chain recombines TRBV5-1 with TRBJ2-3; TRBD1 matches 9 bases. DNA for the CDR3: TGCGCCAGCAGGACCTACGGACAGGGGCAAAGCACAGATACGCAGTATTTT. The encoded protein is CASRTYGQGQSTDTQYF. The entire variable domain, with the rest obtained from reference TRBV5-1 and TRBJ2-3, is as follows: KAGVTQTPRYLIKTRGQQVTLSCSPISGHRSVSWYQQTPGQGLQFLFEYFSETQRNKGNFPGRFSGRQFSNSRSEMNVSTLELGDSALYLCASRTYGQGQSTDTQYFGPGTRLTVL.